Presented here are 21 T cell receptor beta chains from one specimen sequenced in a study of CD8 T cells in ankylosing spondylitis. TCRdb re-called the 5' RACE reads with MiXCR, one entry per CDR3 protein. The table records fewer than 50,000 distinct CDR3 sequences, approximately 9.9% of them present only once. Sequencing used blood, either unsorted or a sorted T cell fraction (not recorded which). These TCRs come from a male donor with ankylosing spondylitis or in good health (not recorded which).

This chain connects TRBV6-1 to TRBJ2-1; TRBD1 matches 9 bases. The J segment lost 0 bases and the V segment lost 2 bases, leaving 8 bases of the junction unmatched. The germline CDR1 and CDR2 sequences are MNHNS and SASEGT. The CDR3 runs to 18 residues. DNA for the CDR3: TGTGCCAGCAGTGAACGGGACAGGGACTTCAGCTCCTACAATGAGCAGTTCTTC. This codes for CASSERDRDFSSYNEQFF.

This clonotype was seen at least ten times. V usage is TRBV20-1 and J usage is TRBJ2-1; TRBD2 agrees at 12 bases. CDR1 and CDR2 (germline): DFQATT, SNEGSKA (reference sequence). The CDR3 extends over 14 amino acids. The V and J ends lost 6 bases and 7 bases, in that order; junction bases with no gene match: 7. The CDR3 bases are TGCAGTGCGCCTCTAGCGGGGGGGTGGAATGAGCAGTTCTTC. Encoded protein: CSAPLAGGWNEQFF.

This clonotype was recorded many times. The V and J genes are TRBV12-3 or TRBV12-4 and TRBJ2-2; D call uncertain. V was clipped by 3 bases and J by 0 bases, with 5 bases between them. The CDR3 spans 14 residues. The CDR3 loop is CASSLFTNTGELFF. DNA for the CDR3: TGTGCCAGCAGTTTGTTCACGAACACCGGGGAGCTGTTTTTT.

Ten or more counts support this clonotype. The CDR3 DNA reads as TGTGCCAGCAGCCCCAGGGACAGGGGAATTGCCGGGGAGCTGTTTTTT. Protein sequence: CASSPRDRGIAGELFF. The chain couples TRBV3-1 to TRBJ2-2, with TRBD1 matching 10 bases. CDR1 LGHDT and CDR2 YNNKEL come from the germline V gene (reference sequence). The length of the CDR3 is 16 residues. J gave up 6 bases and V 4 bases, and 8 bases lay outside the gene matches.

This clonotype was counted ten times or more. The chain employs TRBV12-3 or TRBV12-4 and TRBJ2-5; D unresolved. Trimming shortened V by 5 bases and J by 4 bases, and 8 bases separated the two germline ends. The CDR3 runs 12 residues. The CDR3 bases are TGTGCCAGCAGTAGCGTTCGAGAGACCCAGTACTTC. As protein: CASSSVRETQYF.

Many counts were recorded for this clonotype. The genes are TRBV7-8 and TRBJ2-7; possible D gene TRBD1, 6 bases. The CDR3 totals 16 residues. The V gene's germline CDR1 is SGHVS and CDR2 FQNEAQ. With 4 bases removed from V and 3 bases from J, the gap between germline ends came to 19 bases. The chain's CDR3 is CASSSPEGVFSYEQYF. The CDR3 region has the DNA TGTGCCAGCAGCTCACCCGAGGGGGTGTTTAGCTACGAGCAGTACTTC. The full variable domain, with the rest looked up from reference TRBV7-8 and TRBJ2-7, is GAGVSQSPRYKVAKRGQDVALRCDPISGHVSLFWYQQALGQGPEFLTYFQNEAQLDKSGLPSDRFFAERPEGSVSTLKIQRTQQEDSAVYLCASSSPEGVFSYEQYFGPGTRLTVT.

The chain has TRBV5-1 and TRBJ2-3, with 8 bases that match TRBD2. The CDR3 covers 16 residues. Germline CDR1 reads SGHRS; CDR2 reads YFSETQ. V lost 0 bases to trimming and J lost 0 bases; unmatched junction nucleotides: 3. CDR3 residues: CASSLVAGGSTDTQYF. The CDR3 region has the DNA TGCGCCAGCAGCTTGGTGGCGGGGGGAAGCACAGATACGCAGTATTTT.

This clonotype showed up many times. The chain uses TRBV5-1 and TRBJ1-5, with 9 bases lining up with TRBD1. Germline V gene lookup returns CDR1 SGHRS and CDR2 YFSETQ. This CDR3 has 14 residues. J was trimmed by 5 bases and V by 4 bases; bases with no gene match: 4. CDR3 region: CASSPGTGHQPQHF. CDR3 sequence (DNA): TGCGCCAGCAGCCCCGGGACAGGGCATCAGCCCCAGCATTTT.

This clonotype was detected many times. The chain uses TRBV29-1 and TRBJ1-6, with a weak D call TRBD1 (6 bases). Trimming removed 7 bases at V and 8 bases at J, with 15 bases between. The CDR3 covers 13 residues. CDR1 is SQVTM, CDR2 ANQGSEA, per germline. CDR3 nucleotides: TGCAGCGCTTCGGGGGGCCGTGATTCACCCCTCCACTTT. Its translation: CSASGGRDSPLHF.

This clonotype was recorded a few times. The CDR3 DNA sequence: TGCGCCAGCAGCTTGGGAGAACTAGCGGGGGGTCGCACAGATACGCAGTATTTT. Translating it yields CASSLGELAGGRTDTQYF. The V call is TRBV5-1, the J call TRBJ2-3; 12 bases line up with TRBD2. CDR1 is SGHRS, CDR2 YFSETQ, per germline. After removal of 0 bases from V and 1 base from J, the junction contained 6 bases not matched to a gene. The CDR3 runs to 18 residues.

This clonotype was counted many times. DNA of the CDR3: TGTGCCAGCAGTGAACTCGCCACCTATGGCTACACCTTC. Residues: CASSELATYGYTF. This chain connects TRBV2 to TRBJ1-2; D is uncertain. CDR1 is SNHLY, CDR2 FYNNEI, per germline. This CDR3 is 13 amino acids long. The V end was cut by 2 bases, the J end by 4 bases, with 8 bases between.

Written as DNA, the CDR3 is TGTGCCAGCAGTGAATGGGGGACAGGGGGCTACGAGCAGTTCTTC. It encodes CASSEWGTGGYEQFF. This chain joins TRBV6-1 and TRBJ2-1, with 12 bases identical to TRBD1. The CDR3 spans 15 residues. Per germline, CDR1 MNHNS and CDR2 SASEGT. Trimming at V came to 2 bases and at J to 10 bases, leaving 6 bases not matched to a gene.

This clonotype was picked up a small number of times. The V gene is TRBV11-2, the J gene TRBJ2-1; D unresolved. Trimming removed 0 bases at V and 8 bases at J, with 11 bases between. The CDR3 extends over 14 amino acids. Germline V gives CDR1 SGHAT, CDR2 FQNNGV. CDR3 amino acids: CASSLDKGFDEQFF. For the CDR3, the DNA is TGTGCCAGCAGCTTAGACAAAGGGTTCGATGAGCAGTTCTTC.

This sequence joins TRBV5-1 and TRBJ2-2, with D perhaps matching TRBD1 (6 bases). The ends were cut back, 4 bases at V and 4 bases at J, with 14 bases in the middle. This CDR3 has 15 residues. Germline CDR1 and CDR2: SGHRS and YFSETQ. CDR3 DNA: TGCGCCAGCAGCGCCATACAGGGTGGCACCGGGGAGCTGTTTTTT. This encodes CASSAIQGGTGELFF. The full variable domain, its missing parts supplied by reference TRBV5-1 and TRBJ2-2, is KAGVTQTPRYLIKTRGQQVTLSCSPISGHRSVSWYQQTPGQGLQFLFEYFSETQRNKGNFPGRFSGRQFSNSRSEMNVSTLELGDSALYLCASSAIQGGTGELFFGEGSRLTVL.

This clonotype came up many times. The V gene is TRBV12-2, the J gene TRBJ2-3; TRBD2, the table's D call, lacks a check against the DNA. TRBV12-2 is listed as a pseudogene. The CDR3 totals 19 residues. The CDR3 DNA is TGTGCAAGTCGCTCCCCTAGCGGGGGATCGCTTAACGCCACAGATACGCAGTATTTT. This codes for CASRSPSGGSLNATDTQYF.

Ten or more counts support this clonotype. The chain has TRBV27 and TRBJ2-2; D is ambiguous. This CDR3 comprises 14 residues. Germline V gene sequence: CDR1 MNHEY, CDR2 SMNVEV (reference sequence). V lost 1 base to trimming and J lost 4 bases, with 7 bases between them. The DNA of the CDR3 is TGTGCCAGCAGTTTATTCAGGCTCACCGGGGAGCTGTTTTTT. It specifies CASSLFRLTGELFF.

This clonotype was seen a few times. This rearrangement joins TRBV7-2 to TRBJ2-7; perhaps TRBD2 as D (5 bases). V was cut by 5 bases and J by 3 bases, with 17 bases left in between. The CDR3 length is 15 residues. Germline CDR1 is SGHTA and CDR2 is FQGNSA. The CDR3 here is CASSLEVGILYEQYF. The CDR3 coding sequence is TGTGCCAGCAGCCTGGAGGTGGGGATCCTCTACGAGCAGTACTTC.

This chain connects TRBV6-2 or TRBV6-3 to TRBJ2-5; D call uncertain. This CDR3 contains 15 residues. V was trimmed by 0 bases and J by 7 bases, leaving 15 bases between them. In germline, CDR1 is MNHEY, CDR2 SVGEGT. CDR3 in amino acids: CASSYSVESLGTQYF. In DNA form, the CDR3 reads TGTGCCAGCAGTTACTCCGTGGAGTCCCTTGGGACCCAGTACTTC.

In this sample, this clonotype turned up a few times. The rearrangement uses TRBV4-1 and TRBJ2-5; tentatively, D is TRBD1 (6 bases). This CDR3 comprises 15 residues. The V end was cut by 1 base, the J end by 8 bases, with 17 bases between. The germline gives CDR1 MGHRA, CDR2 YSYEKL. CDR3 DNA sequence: TGCGCCAGCAGCCAAGGGCCGGGACAACAAAGAACCCAGTACTTC. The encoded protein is CASSQGPGQQRTQYF.

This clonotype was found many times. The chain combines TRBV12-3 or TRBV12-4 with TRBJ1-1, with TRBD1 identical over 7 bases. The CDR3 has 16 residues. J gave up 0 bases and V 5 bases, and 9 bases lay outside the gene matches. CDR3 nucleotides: TGTGCCAGCAGTCCGCTTTACAGGGGACTGAACACTGAAGCTTTCTTT. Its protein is CASSPLYRGLNTEAFF.

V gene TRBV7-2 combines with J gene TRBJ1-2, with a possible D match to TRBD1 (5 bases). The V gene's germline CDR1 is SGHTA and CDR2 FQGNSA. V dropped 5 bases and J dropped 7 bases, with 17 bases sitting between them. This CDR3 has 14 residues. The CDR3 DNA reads TGTGCCAGCAGCCCAGGGTCTGGCCTGCGTGGCTACACCTTC. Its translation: CASSPGSGLRGYTF.